The source of this T cell receptor beta chain is a study of cytomegalovirus exposure and HLA in healthy donors. Study-wide results and limits: A later analysis by the authors found several of the most significant clusters apparently linked to common viral pathogens.

This CDR3 region has 17 residues. With 5 bases removed from V and 6 bases from J, the gap between germline ends came to 23 bases. The germline CDR1 and CDR2 sequences are SGHNT and YENEEA. PCR employed 60 Vbeta and 13 Jbeta primers. Assay used: immunoSEQ multiplex PCR; TCRdb lists only in-frame clones, some missing. The table has 110,000 or so clones, over 70% seen once; the top ten hold roughly 4.2%. Details on this clone: Its antigen remains unidentified.

The sample was PBMCs. This receptor was obtained from a woman between 35 and 50 years old in good health and CMV-seropositive. The chain couples TRBV11-3 to TRBJ2-1; D perhaps matches TRBD2 (6 bases). The CDR3 DNA sequence: TGTGCCAGCAGCCCCCGGGGGTTAGGGGAGGTTGGCAATGAGCAGTTCTTC. Amino acids: CASSPRGLGEVGNEQFF.